Here is one TCR beta chain with its context. Its cognate antigen is unknown. This sample stems from a study of vaccination and CD4 T cells after COVID-19. In the study overall: Each post-COVID sample was drawn after diagnosis, and the median interval was 101 days (range 35 to 161). Typically, post-vaccine samples were obtained a median around 72 days after dose two, within a range of 14 to 241.

The Oncomine TCR Beta short-read assay was applied to DNA of cultured CD4+ T cells. TCRdb re-analysed the PCR reads in MiXCR, keeping a single row per CDR3 protein. The profile shows roughly 14,000 distinct CDR3 sequences, over 65% of them singletons. The treatment denotes: approximately nine-day PBMC culture with coronavirus spike peptide pools or control peptides (ViraFEST assay). On days 3 and 7, half the medium was swapped for fresh IL-2-containing medium. Sequenced input: CD4+ T cells from blood, cultured in vitro. The sequence was obtained from a human donor who had recovered from COVID-19.

CDR3 in DNA: TGTGCCAGCAGCCGGGACAGGGGCCAAGAGACCCAGTACTTC. Its translation: CASSRDRGQETQYF. The chain joins TRBV11-3 to TRBJ2-5; 10 positions agree with TRBD1. The CDR3 spans 14 residues. V gave up 5 bases and J gave up 1 base; unmatched junction bases: 1. Germline V gives CDR1 SGHNT, CDR2 YENEEA.